This T cell receptor beta chain was observed in a study of T cells in Graves' hyperthyroidism and ophthalmopathy. Study details: The initial diagnosis was the point when peripheral blood was collected, ahead of any treatment. Points from the study as a whole: Also found in blood were most expanded thyroid clonotypes above 0.001.

V lost 6 bases, J lost 7 bases, and 11 bases stayed unmatched. Germline V CDR1 and CDR2: MDHEN, SYDVKM. The CDR3 totals 15 residues. Template material for amplifying TCR beta CDR3 regions consisted of RNA transcripts. The HTBI primer set served for first-round RT-PCR of the TCR CDR3. TCRdb reprocessed the multiplex PCR reads with MiXCR, giving one entry per CDR3 protein. The sample holds around 500,000 distinct CDR3 sequences, 14% seen once. No progression to ophthalmopathy during 18 months of follow-up defined stable disease. The authors obtained PBMCs from about 9 ml of fresh peripheral blood. This clonotype was detected only a few times. The antigen is undetermined.

Sequenced sample: blood. This clonotype originated in a woman in her forties with Graves' hyperthyroidism. The chain links TRBV28 to TRBJ2-1; 8 bases match TRBD2. CDR3 DNA: TGTGCCAGCAGCCGTATAGCGGGAACAGAAAATGAGCAGTTCTTC. Amino acid sequence: CASSRIAGTENEQFF.